The clone carrying this T cell receptor (beta chain) was picked up one time. Authors' methods: For nucleated cells, counts were estimated from reference gene primer amplification. Here immunoSEQ multiplex PCR was the method, and the copy in TCRdb shows in-frame clones only, minus some. From that table come the V and J calls and clone size; the DNA was used to work out D and trimming. The table lists 380,000 or so clones, around 89% of them singletons. The ends were cut back, 3 bases at V and 3 bases at J, with 14 bases in the middle. Germline CDR1 GTSNPN, CDR2 SVGIG (reference sequence). CDR3 size: 14 residues. The record originates from a study of blood T cell repertoires in COVID-19. Turning to the study itself: From the United States, Italy and Spain came samples of acute and convalescent COVID-19.

The specimen sequenced was peripheral blood. This receptor was obtained from a man between 40 and 49 years old with acute or convalescent COVID-19. The J gene is TRBJ1-1, the V gene TRBV30, with D unresolved. In DNA form, the CDR3 reads TGTGCCTGGAGGAAACCGGGAGGGTACACTGAAGCTTTCTTT. Protein product: CAWRKPGGYTEAFF.